These 17 T cell receptor beta chains were all obtained from the same sample, sequenced in a study of cytomegalovirus exposure and HLA in healthy donors. It was with 60 Vbeta and 13 Jbeta primers that the PCR ran. Here immunoSEQ multiplex PCR was the method, and the copy in TCRdb shows in-frame clones only, minus some. Of about 120,000 clones detected, about 80% appear once; the ten largest clones hold roughly 9.2%. Sequences were obtained from PBMCs. All receptors come from a female donor in good health and CMV-seropositive.

The gene calls are TRBV18 and TRBJ1-3, with 8 bases identical to TRBD1. V gave up 3 bases and J gave up 8 bases; unmatched junction bases: 6. Germline V gene sequence: CDR1 KGHSH, CDR2 LQKENI. The CDR3 covers 14 residues. The CDR3 sequence: CASSPPGGLDTIYF. Written as DNA, the CDR3 is TGTGCCAGCTCACCCCCAGGGGGCCTCGACACCATATATTTT.

The chain is built from TRBV27 and TRBJ2-2; the D gene is possibly TRBD1 (6 bases). This CDR3 spans 15 amino acids. The germline CDR1 and CDR2 sequences are MNHEY and SMNVEV (reference sequence). V was pared by 5 bases and J by 2 bases, with 12 bases between. The CDR3 nucleotides are TGTGCCAGCAGTCCGAGGGGGATCAACACCGGGGAGCTGTTTTTT. Its protein is CASSPRGINTGELFF.

This sequence joins TRBV28 and TRBJ1-4; the D is unclear. Deletions cut 7 bases from V and 5 bases from J, with 8 bases between. The germline gives CDR1 MDHEN, CDR2 SYDVKM. This CDR3 spans 12 amino acids. CDR3 sequence: CASTSGNEKLFF. CDR3 nucleotides: TGTGCCAGCACCTCGGGGAATGAAAAACTGTTTTTT.

Details on this clone: The junction and the germline gene differ at one end; a read error may be behind it. The V call is TRBV6-1, the J call TRBJ2-5, with 12 nucleotides matching TRBD2. This CDR3 region has 15 residues. Looked up from germline, CDR1 is MNHNS and CDR2 is SASEGT. The chain's CDR3 is CASREGLAGRETQYF. In nucleotides, the CDR3 is TGTGCCAGCAGGGAAGGACTAGCGGGGAGGGAGACCCAGTACTTC.

The gene calls are TRBV9 and TRBJ2-1, with TRBD2 matching over 10 bases. Germline loops: CDR1 SGDLS, CDR2 YYNGEE. Trimming at V came to 4 bases and at J to 4 bases, leaving 5 bases not matched to a gene. CDR3 length: 15 residues. For the CDR3, the DNA is TGTGCCAGCAGCCAGTGGACTAGCGGTTACAATGAGCAGTTCTTC. Amino acids: CASSQWTSGYNEQFF.

The V gene is TRBV9, the J gene TRBJ2-3; 14 nucleotides agree with TRBD2. Germline CDR1 is SGDLS and CDR2 is YYNGEE. V dropped 4 bases and J dropped 1; count of bases not matched to a gene: 8. The CDR3 extends over 18 amino acids. CDR3 nucleotides: TGTGCCAGCAGCTCTCGACTAGCGGGGGGGCCGGGCACAGATACGCAGTATTTT. Protein sequence: CASSSRLAGGPGTDTQYF.

This rearrangement joins TRBV10-3 to TRBJ1-6, with D perhaps TRBD1 (5 bases). Trimming pared 6 bases from V and 8 bases from J, leaving 17 bases between. CDR1 and CDR2 (germline): ENHRY, SYGVKD. This CDR3 has 15 residues. CDR3 amino acids: CAISGDSPSDSPLHF. In DNA form, the CDR3 reads TGTGCCATCAGCGGAGACAGCCCAAGCGATTCACCCCTCCACTTT.

DNA for the CDR3: TGTGCCAGCAGCTTGAATCCCCTAGGGGTTAATGAAAAACTGTTTTTT. Amino acids: CASSLNPLGVNEKLFF. The chain carries TRBV5-4 and TRBJ1-4; weak D call: TRBD1 (5 bases). The CDR3 runs 16 residues. Germline CDR1 reads SGHNT; CDR2 reads YYREEE (reference sequence). Trimming shortened V by 1 base and J by 4 bases, and 14 bases separated the two germline ends. The variable domain in full, completed from reference TRBV5-4 and TRBJ1-4, reads ETGVTQSPTHLIKTRGQQVTLRCSSQSGHNTVSWYQQALGQGPQFIFQYYREEENGRGNFPPRFSGLQFPNYSSELNVNALELDDSALYLCASSLNPLGVNEKLFFGSGTQLSVL.

The chain uses TRBV7-2 and TRBJ2-3; 7 bases agree with TRBD1. V shed 5 bases and J 5 bases; nucleotides not matched to a gene: 13. Germline CDR1 reads SGHTA; CDR2 reads FQGNSA. This CDR3 is 16 amino acids long. CDR3 protein: CASSPTGQRFGDTQYF. In DNA, the CDR3 is TGTGCCAGCAGCCCGACGGGACAGAGGTTCGGAGATACGCAGTATTTT.

This chain joins TRBV19 and TRBJ2-2; 7 nucleotides match TRBD1. Germline V CDR1 and CDR2: LNHDA, SQIVND (reference sequence). The CDR3 contains 14 residues. Losses at the gene ends were 6 bases for V and 4 bases for J; bases not matched to a gene: 5. The CDR3 DNA is TGTGCCAGTAGGACAGGGCCGGGCACCGGGGAGCTGTTTTTT. Translated, it gives CASRTGPGTGELFF.

The J gene is TRBJ1-2, the V gene TRBV15; possibly TRBD1 for D (5 bases). CDR1 is LNHNV and CDR2 is YYDKDF in the germline V gene (reference sequence). CDR3 length: 16 amino acids. V lost 3 bases to trimming and J lost 4 bases, with 18 bases between them. The CDR3, as DNA: TGTGCCACCAGCAGCGGGCAAGGAAAAGGGGCCTATGGCTACACCTTC. Translating gives CATSSGQGKGAYGYTF.

The V and J genes are TRBV5-1 and TRBJ1-5; tentatively, D is TRBD1 (6 bases). Germline V lookup: CDR1 SGHRS, CDR2 YFSETQ. V lost 4 bases, J lost 5 bases, and 13 bases lay in between. The CDR3 totals 14 residues. This chain's CDR3 is CASSTGDTHQPQHF. Written as DNA, the CDR3 is TGCGCCAGCAGCACTGGGGACACCCATCAGCCCCAGCATTTT.

This chain joins TRBV29-1 and TRBJ2-5; D unresolved. The V gene lost 5 bases and the J gene lost 6 bases, with 10 bases spanning the gap. The CDR3 runs to 11 residues. Germline V gene data show CDR1 as SQVTM and CDR2 as ANQGSEA. This CDR3 is CSVPYLQTQYF. In DNA, the CDR3 is TGCAGCGTTCCCTACTTGCAGACCCAGTACTTC.

This chain uses TRBV2 with TRBJ1-6; a weak D match, TRBD1 (5 bases). V dropped 5 bases and J dropped 8 bases, with 13 bases sitting between them. The CDR3 spans 14 residues. Germline CDR1 SNHLY, CDR2 FYNNEI. The CDR3 region is CASSPPGLHSPLHF. The CDR3 DNA reads as TGTGCCAGCAGTCCCCCGGGACTACATTCACCCCTCCACTTT. Full variable domain (outside the CDR3, taken from reference TRBV2 and TRBJ1-6): EPEVTQTPSHQVTQMGQEVILRCVPISNHLYFYWYRQILGQKVEFLVSFYNNEISEKSEIFDDQFSVERPDGSNFTLKIRSTKLEDSAMYFCASSPPGLHSPLHFGNGTRLTVT.

The rearrangement joins TRBV9 to TRBJ1-1; the D gene is possibly TRBD1 (6 bases). V was clipped by 0 bases and J by 1 base, with 10 bases between them. Germline CDR1 and CDR2: SGDLS and YYNGEE. This CDR3 comprises 15 residues. The CDR3 DNA is TGTGCCAGCAGCGTAGTAGTGGACAGGAACACTGAAGCTTTCTTT. Translating gives CASSVVVDRNTEAFF.

The chain employs TRBV9 and TRBJ2-2, with 9 bases aligning to TRBD1. The CDR3 has 15 residues. Germline trimming cut 3 bases from V and 5 bases from J; bases unmatched to any gene: 5. The germline V gene has CDR1 SGDLS and CDR2 YYNGEE. CDR3 region: CASSGGDRATGELFF. The CDR3 DNA reads as TGTGCCAGCAGCGGAGGGGACAGGGCAACCGGGGAGCTGTTTTTT. The variable domain in full, completed from reference TRBV9 and TRBJ2-2, reads DSGVTQTPKHLITATGQRVTLRCSPRSGDLSVYWYQQSLDQGLQFLIQYYNGEERAKGNILERFSAQQFPDLHSELNLSSLELGDSALYFCASSGGDRATGELFFGEGSRLTVL.

The chain combines TRBV12-5 with TRBJ1-1; possibly TRBD1 for D (5 bases). V was pared by 5 bases and J by 6 bases, with 19 bases between. The germline V gene has CDR1 LGHNT and CDR2 FRNRAP. The CDR3 runs to 15 residues. The CDR3 DNA reads TGTGCTAGTGGTCGACCGCTCCTTCAGGGCTCTGAAGCTTTCTTT. Encoded protein: CASGRPLLQGSEAFF.